The rows below give T cell receptor beta chains drawn from one sample of a study of shared clonotypes between healthy human individuals. Generated by immunoSEQ multiplex PCR, the TCRdb table keeps only in-frame clones and is missing some. The repertoire includes roughly 2.5 million clones, around nine tenths of them detected once, and over 0.12% sits in the top ten. The sample taken for sequencing was naive CD4+ T cells sorted from blood. These receptor sequences come from a man between 18 and 29 years old in good health. Both conserved end residues are part of each CDR3. D genes are given only for firm matches. Clone size is not always given. Where it is, it says once, few, many or a class for expanded clones.

d_gene | j_gene | v_gene | abundance | CDR3aa | CDR3nt
TRBD1 | TRBJ1-2 | TRBV30 | few | CAWRPTGTGYGYTF | TGTGCCTGGAGGCCTACCGGGACAGGCTATGGCTACACCTTC
. | TRBJ2-5 | TRBV15 | once | CATSKKRTISSAGAKETQYF | TGTGCCACCAGCAAAAAACGGACAATCTCTTCCGCGGGTGCAAAAGAGACCCAGTACTTC
. | TRBJ1-1 | TRBV10-2 | once | CASNRMGANTEAFF | TGCGCCAGCAATCGAATGGGGGCTAACACTGAAGCTTTCTTT
. | TRBJ2-2 | TRBV6-5 | . | CASSYPVLYTGELFF | TGTGCCAGCAGTTACCCGGTTTTGTACACCGGGGAGCTGTTTTTT
. | TRBJ2-7 | TRBV19 | . | CATRRGESYEQYF | TGTGCCACGCGCAGGGGGGAATCCTACGAGCAGTACTTC
. | TRBJ2-2 | TRBV19 | . | CASSIPHKLSVVPGELFF | TGTGCCAGTAGTATACCCCATAAGTTGAGCGTGGTCCCCGGGGAGCTGTTTTTT
TRBD2 | TRBJ2-3 | TRBV7-2 | . | CASSLDRAGGTDTQYF | TGTGCCAGCAGCTTAGATCGGGCGGGAGGAACAGATACGCAGTATTTT
. | TRBJ2-5 | TRBV6-1 | . | CASSAPRSHQYF | TGTGCCAGCAGTGCCCCCAGATCCCACCAGTACTTC
TRBD1 | TRBJ1-5 | TRBV6-6 | . | CASSRTGGEIQPQHF | TGTGCCAGCAGTCGAACAGGGGGTGAGATCCAGCCCCAGCATTTT
. | TRBJ1-2 | TRBV16 | . | CASSLPGNYGYTF | TGTGCCAGCAGCCTCCCAGGAAACTATGGCTACACCTTC
TRBD2 | TRBJ2-1 | TRBV5-4 | . | CASSQELAGANNEQFF | TGTGCCAGCAGCCAGGAACTAGCGGGGGCAAACAATGAGCAGTTCTTC
. | TRBJ2-1 | TRBV11-2 | . | CASSLSGQSYNEQFF | TGTGCCAGCAGCTTAAGCGGCCAGTCCTACAATGAGCAGTTCTTC
. | TRBJ1-5 | TRBV7-8 | . | CASSETDGRAQPQHF | TGTGCCAGCAGCGAGACAGACGGTAGAGCTCAGCCCCAGCATTTT
TRBD2 | TRBJ2-2 | TRBV5-1 | . | CASSPKPSGGTNTGELFF | TGCGCCAGCAGCCCCAAGCCTAGCGGGGGTACGAACACCGGGGAGCTGTTTTTT
TRBD1 | TRBJ2-7 | TRBV10-3 | . | CAIKDRGVPYEQYF | TGTGCCATCAAAGACAGGGGGGTCCCCTACGAGCAGTACTTC
. | TRBJ2-5 | TRBV2 | . | CASTGLSGTQYF | TGTGCCTCAACGGGACTCTCAGGGACCCAGTACTTC
. | TRBJ1-4 | TRBV28 | once | CASSPHREKLFF | TGTGCCAGCAGTCCCCACCGGGAAAAACTGTTTTTT
. | TRBJ1-1 | TRBV9 | . | CASTPQGIPNTEAFF | TGTGCCAGCACACCCCAGGGTATCCCGAACACTGAAGCTTTCTTT
. | TRBJ1-5 | TRBV30 | . | CAWTGGSNQPQHF | TGTGCCTGGACGGGAGGGAGCAATCAGCCCCAGCATTTT
. | TRBJ2-3 | TRBV20-1 | . | CSARGPDTQYF | TGCAGTGCTAGAGGCCCCGATACGCAGTATTTT
TRBD2 | TRBJ2-1 | TRBV5-7 | . | CASRYPGTSGVRHNEQFF | TGTGCCAGCAGGTATCCGGGAACTAGCGGGGTCCGCCACAATGAGCAGTTCTTC
. | TRBJ2-3 | TRBV19 | . | CASSPKQGLTQYF | TGTGCCAGTAGCCCAAAGCAGGGCTTGACGCAGTATTTT
TRBD1 | TRBJ1-5 | TRBV4-3 | . | CASSQATGGGQPQHF | TGCGCCAGCAGCCAAGCGACAGGGGGCGGGCAGCCCCAGCATTTT
. | TRBJ1-4 | TRBV6-1 | . | CASSESQTNEKLFF | TGTGCCAGCAGTGAAAGTCAAACTAATGAAAAACTGTTTTTT
TRBD1 | TRBJ2-7 | TRBV7-3 | once | CASSRDPGGSYEQYF | TGTGCCAGCAGCCGGGACCCAGGGGGCTCCTACGAGCAGTACTTC
TRBD2 | TRBJ2-1 | TRBV5-1 | . | CASSPTSGGNEQFF | TGCGCCAGCAGCCCGACTAGCGGGGGCAATGAGCAGTTCTTC
TRBD1 | TRBJ1-1 | TRBV7-9 | . | CASSPTGLNTEAFF | TGTGCCAGCAGCCCGACAGGGCTGAACACTGAAGCTTTCTTT
. | TRBJ1-4 | TRBV18 | . | CASSPLQDSYGEKLFF | TGTGCCAGCTCACCACTTCAAGACTCCTACGGGGAAAAACTGTTTTTT
. | TRBJ1-1 | TRBV21-1 | . | CASSRRQGGTEAFF | TGTGCCAGCAGCAGACGACAGGGCGGAACTGAAGCTTTCTTT
TRBD1 | TRBJ1-1 | TRBV27 | . | CASSYRGTEAFF | TGTGCCAGCAGTTACAGGGGCACTGAAGCTTTCTTT
TRBD2 | TRBJ2-2 | TRBV7-9 | few | CASSRTRRENTGELFF | TGTGCCAGCAGCCGGACTAGGCGGGAGAACACCGGGGAGCTGTTTTTT
. | TRBJ1-1 | TRBV5-1 | . | CATVDTTGSNTEAFF | TGCGCCACCGTAGACACAACGGGATCTAACACTGAAGCTTTCTTT
TRBD1 | TRBJ1-6 | TRBV5-8 | . | CASSRTGWPDYNSPLHF | TGTGCCAGCAGCCGGACAGGGTGGCCGGACTATAATTCACCCCTCCACTTT
. | TRBJ1-2 | TRBV29-1 | . | CSVAVGRGYTF | TGCAGCGTTGCAGTCGGCCGGGGCTACACCTTC
. | TRBJ1-1 | TRBV27 | once | CASSLGVTTEAFF | TGTGCCAGCAGTTTAGGGGTTACCACTGAAGCTTTCTTT
. | TRBJ1-2 | TRBV30 | . | CAWSVTRGHYGYTF | TGTGCCTGGAGTGTCACGAGGGGCCACTATGGCTACACCTTC
. | TRBJ2-3 | TRBV6-5 | . | CASSSVFTDTQYF | TGTGCCAGCAGTTCCGTCTTCACAGATACGCAGTATTTT
. | TRBJ2-1 | TRBV5-6 | . | CASSLVGGTVSYNEQFF | TGTGCCAGCAGCTTGGTAGGGGGGACTGTCTCCTACAATGAGCAGTTCTTC
. | TRBJ1-4 | TRBV5-1 | . | CASSLGRATNEKLFF | TGCGCCAGCAGCTTGGGACGAGCAACTAATGAAAAACTGTTTTTT
. | TRBJ2-7 | TRBV5-1 | . | CASSPRLEVSYEQYF | TGCGCCAGCAGCCCCCGACTGGAAGTTTCCTACGAGCAGTACTTC
. | TRBJ1-1 | TRBV5-1 | . | CASSLAGGVGNTEAFF | TGCGCCAGCAGCTTGGCGGGCGGGGTCGGGAACACTGAAGCTTTCTTT
TRBD2 | TRBJ2-7 | TRBV7-2 | . | CASSLLAGRSYEQYF | TGTGCCAGCAGCTTACTAGCGGGTCGCTCCTACGAGCAGTACTTC
TRBD1 | TRBJ1-3 | TRBV28 | . | CASSSGQFGPLSGNTIYF | TGTGCCAGCAGTTCGGGACAGTTTGGCCCCTTATCTGGAAACACCATATATTTT
TRBD1 | TRBJ2-1 | TRBV25-1 | . | CASSELGAGGGHEQFF | TGTGCCAGCAGTGAATTAGGGGCAGGGGGCGGGCATGAGCAGTTCTTC
TRBD2 | TRBJ2-7 | TRBV10-2 | . | CASSEITSGSYEQYF | TGCGCCAGCAGTGAGATAACTAGCGGGAGTTACGAGCAGTACTTC
. | TRBJ2-3 | TRBV7-3 | . | CASSLGDRDTDTQYF | TGTGCCAGCAGCTTGGGGGATAGGGACACAGATACGCAGTATTTT
TRBD1 | TRBJ2-7 | TRBV9 | . | CASSVSDRELFF | TGTGCCAGCAGCGTGTCGGACAGGGAACTTTTTTTC
. | TRBJ2-5 | TRBV5-1 | . | CASSLKDSQETQYF | TGCGCCAGCAGCTTGAAGGACAGCCAAGAGACCCAGTACTTC
. | TRBJ1-4 | TRBV19 | . | CASRRGTTNEKLFF | TGTGCCAGTAGGAGGGGAACAACTAATGAAAAACTGTTTTTT
. | TRBJ2-5 | TRBV4-1 | . | CASSQEGDRRETQYF | TGCGCCAGCAGCCAAGAAGGAGACCGCAGGGAGACCCAGTACTTC
. | TRBJ1-2 | TRBV7-6 | . | CASTRAGVYGYTF | TGTGCCAGCACCCGGGCGGGGGTCTATGGCTACACCTTC